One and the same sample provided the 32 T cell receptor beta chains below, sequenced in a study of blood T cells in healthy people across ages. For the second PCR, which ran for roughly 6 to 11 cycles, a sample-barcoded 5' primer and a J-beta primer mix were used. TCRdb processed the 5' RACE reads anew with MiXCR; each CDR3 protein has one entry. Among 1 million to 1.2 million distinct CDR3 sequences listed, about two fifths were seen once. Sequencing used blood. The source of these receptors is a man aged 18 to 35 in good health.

CDR3 sequence (DNA): TGTGCCTCAATAGCGGGACAGCAACCGGCGGGTGGCTACACCTTC. This codes for CASIAGQQPAGGYTF. This chain joins TRBV10-3 and TRBJ1-2; 7 bases fit TRBD1. There are 15 residues in the CDR3. The V and J ends lost 11 bases and 7 bases, in that order; junction bases with no gene match: 19. CDR1 is ENHRY, CDR2 SYGVKD, per germline.

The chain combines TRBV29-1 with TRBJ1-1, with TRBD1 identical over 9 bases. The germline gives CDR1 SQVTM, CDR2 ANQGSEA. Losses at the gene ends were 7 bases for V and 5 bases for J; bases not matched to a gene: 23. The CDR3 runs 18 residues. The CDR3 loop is CSADKGQGGSIFETEAFF. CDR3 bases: TGCAGCGCCGATAAGGGACAGGGAGGGTCCATATTCGAGACTGAAGCTTTCTTT.

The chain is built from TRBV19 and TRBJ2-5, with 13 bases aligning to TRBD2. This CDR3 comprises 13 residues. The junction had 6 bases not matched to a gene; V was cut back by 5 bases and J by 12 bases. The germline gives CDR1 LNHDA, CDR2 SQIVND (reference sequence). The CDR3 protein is CASSPGTSGVKYF. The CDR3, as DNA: TGTGCCAGTAGTCCTGGGACTAGCGGGGTGAAGTACTTC. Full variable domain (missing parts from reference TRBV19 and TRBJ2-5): DGGITQSPKYLFRKEGQNVTLSCEQNLNHDAMYWYRQDPGQGLRLIYYSQIVNDFQKGDIAEGYSVSREKKESFPLTVTSAQKNPTAFYLCASSPGTSGVKYFGPGTRLLVL.

CDR3 in amino acids: CASSRLAGVIYEQYF. DNA for the CDR3: TGTGCCAGCAGCCGACTAGCGGGGGTGATCTACGAGCAGTACTTC. V is TRBV12-3 or TRBV12-4 and J is TRBJ2-7; 12 nucleotides match TRBD2. This CDR3 region has 15 residues. Trimming at V came to 6 bases and at J to 3 bases, leaving 6 bases not matched to a gene.

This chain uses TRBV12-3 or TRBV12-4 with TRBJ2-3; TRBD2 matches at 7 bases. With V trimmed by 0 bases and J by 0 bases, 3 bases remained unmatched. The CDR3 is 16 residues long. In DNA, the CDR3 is TGTGCCAGCAGTTTAGCTAGCGGGTCTAGCACAGATACGCAGTATTTT. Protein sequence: CASSLASGSSTDTQYF.

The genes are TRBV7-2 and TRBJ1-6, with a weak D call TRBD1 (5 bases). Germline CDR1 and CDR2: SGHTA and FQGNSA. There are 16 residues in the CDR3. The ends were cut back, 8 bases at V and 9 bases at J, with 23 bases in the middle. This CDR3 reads CASSEGTPESGSPLHF. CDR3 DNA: TGTGCCAGCTCCGAAGGGACCCCGGAATCTGGTTCACCCCTCCACTTT.

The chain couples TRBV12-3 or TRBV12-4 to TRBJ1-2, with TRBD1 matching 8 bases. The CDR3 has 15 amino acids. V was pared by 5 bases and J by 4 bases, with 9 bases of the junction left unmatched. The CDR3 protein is CASSPSPGGGYGYTF. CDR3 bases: TGTGCCAGCAGTCCATCCCCAGGGGGCGGCTATGGCTACACCTTC.

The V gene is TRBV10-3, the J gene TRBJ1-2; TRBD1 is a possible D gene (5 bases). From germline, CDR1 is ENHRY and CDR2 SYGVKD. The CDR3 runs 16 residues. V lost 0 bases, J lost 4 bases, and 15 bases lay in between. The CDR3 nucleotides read TGTGCCATCAGTGAGTCGATATTGAGGGACCGCTATGGCTACACCTTC. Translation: CAISESILRDRYGYTF.

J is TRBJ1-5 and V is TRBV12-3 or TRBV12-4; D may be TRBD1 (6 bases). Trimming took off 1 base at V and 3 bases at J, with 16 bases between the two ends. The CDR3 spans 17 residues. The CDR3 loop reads CASSLGVGGPINQPQHF. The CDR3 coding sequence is TGTGCCAGCAGTTTAGGGGTAGGGGGACCCATCAATCAGCCCCAGCATTTT.

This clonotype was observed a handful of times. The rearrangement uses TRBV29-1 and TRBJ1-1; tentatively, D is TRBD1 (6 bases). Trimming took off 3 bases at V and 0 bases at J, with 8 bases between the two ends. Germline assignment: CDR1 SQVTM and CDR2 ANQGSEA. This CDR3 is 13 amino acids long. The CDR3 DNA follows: TGCAGCGTTGAGGGACATTTGAACACTGAAGCTTTCTTT. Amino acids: CSVEGHLNTEAFF.

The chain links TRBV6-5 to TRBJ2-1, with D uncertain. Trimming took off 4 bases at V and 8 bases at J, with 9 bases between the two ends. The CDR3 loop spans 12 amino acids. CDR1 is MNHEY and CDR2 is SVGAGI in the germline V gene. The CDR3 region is CASSSELDEQFF. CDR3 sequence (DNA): TGTGCCAGCAGTTCGGAATTGGATGAGCAGTTCTTC.

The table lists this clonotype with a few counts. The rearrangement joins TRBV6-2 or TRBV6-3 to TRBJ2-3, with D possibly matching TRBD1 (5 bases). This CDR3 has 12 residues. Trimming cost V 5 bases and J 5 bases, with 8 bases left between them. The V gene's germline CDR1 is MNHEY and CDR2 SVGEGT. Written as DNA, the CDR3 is TGTGCCAGCAGTGATAGGGGAGATACGCAGTATTTT. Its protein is CASSDRGDTQYF.

The CDR3 reads CASSYRNKPMNTEAFF. The DNA of the CDR3 is TGTGCCAGCAGTTACAGGAACAAACCCATGAACACTGAAGCTTTCTTT. The chain links TRBV6-2 or TRBV6-3 to TRBJ1-1, with D unclear. Trimming removed 2 bases at V and 0 bases at J, with 13 bases between. CDR1 MNHEY and CDR2 SVGEGT come from the germline V gene. The CDR3 has 16 residues.

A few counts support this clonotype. The CDR3 DNA follows: TGTGCCAGCAGCTTAGCGAGGCAGGGCAGTCAGCCCCAGCATTTT. It specifies CASSLARQGSQPQHF. The V gene is TRBV7-8, the J gene TRBJ1-5; possibly TRBD1 for D (5 bases). Germline V gene sequence: CDR1 SGHVS, CDR2 FQNEAQ. This CDR3 contains 15 residues. V lost 0 bases to trimming and J lost 6 bases, with 12 bases between them.

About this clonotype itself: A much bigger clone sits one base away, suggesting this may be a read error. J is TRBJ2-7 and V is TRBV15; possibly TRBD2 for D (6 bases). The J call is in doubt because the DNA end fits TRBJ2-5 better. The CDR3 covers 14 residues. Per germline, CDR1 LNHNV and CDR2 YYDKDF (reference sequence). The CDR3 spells CATSRDPGAETQYF. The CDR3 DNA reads TGTGCCACCAGCAGAGATCCGGGAGCAGAGACCCAGTACTTC.

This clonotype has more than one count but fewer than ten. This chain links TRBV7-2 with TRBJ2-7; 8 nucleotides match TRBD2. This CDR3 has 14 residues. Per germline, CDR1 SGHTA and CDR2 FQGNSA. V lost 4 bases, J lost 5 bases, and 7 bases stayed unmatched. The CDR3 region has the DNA TGTGCCAGCAGCTCGGGACTAGTATCTCACGAGCAGTACTTC. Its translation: CASSSGLVSHEQYF.

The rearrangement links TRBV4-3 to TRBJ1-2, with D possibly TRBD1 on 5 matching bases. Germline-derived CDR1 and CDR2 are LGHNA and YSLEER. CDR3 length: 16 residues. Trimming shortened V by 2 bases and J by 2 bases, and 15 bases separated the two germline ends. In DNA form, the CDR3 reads TGCGCCAGCAGCCAATCTACCGGGGGAGACAACTATGGCTACACCTTC. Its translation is CASSQSTGGDNYGYTF.

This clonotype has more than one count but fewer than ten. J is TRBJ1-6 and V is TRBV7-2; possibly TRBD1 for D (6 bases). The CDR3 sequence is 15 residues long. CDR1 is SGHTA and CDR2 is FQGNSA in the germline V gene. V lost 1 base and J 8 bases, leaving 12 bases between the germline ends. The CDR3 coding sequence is TGTGCCAGCAGCTTAGTAGGGGGGGGTGATTCACCCCTCCACTTT. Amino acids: CASSLVGGGDSPLHF.

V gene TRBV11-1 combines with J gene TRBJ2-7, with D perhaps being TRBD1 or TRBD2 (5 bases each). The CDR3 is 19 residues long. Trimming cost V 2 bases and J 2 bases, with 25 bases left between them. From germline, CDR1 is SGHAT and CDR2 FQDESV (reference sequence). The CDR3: CASSLQSWGSNRLTYEQYF. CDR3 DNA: TGTGCCAGCAGCTTACAGTCTTGGGGGTCCAATCGGCTTACCTACGAGCAGTACTTC.

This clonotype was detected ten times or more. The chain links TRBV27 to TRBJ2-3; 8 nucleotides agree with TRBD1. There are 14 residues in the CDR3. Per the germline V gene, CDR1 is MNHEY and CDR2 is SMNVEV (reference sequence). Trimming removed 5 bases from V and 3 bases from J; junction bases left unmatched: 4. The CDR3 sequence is CASSRQGWTDTQYF. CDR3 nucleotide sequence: TGTGCCAGCAGTCGACAGGGGTGGACAGATACGCAGTATTTT.

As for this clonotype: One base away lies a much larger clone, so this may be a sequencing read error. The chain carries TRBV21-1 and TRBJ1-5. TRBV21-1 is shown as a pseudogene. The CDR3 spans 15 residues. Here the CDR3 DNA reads TGTGCCAGCACCTGGAGTGGGGGGACTAATGGGCCCCAGCATTTT. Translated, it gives CASTWSGGTNGPQHF.

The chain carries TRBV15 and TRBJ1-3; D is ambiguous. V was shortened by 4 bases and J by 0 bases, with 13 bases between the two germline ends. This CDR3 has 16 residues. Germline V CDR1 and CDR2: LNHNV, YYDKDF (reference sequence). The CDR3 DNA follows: TGTGCCACCAGCAATGAGGCGGCCCGCTCTGGAAACACCATATATTTT. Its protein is CATSNEAARSGNTIYF.

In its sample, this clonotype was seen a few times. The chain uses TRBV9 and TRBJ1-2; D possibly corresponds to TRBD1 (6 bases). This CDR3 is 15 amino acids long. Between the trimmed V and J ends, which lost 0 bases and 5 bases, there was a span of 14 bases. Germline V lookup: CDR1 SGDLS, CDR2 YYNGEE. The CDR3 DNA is TGTGCCAGCAGCGTAGATTCAGGGGCCGGGTATGGCTACACCTTC. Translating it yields CASSVDSGAGYGYTF.

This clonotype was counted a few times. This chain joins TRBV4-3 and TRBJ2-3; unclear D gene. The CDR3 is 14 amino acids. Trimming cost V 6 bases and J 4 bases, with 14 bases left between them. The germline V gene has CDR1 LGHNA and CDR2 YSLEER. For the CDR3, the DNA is TGCGCCAGCAGTAAAGGAAACCCGCCAGATACGCAGTATTTT. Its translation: CASSKGNPPDTQYF.

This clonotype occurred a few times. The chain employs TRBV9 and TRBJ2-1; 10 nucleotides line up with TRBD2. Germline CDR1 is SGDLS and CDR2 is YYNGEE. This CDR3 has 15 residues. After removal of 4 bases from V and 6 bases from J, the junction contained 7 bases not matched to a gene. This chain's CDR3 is CASSSQRGGINEQFF. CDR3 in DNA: TGTGCCAGCAGCAGCCAGCGGGGGGGAATCAATGAGCAGTTCTTC.

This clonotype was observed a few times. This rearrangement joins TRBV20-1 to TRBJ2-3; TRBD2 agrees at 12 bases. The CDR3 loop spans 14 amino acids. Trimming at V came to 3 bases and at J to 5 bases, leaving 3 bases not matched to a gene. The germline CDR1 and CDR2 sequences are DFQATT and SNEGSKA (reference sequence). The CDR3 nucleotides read TGCAGTGCTAGTACTAGCGGGGGGAAAGATACGCAGTATTTT. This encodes CSASTSGGKDTQYF.

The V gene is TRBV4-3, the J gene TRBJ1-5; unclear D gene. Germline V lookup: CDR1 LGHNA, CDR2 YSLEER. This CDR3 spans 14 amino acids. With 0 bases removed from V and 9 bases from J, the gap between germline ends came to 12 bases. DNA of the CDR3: TGCGCCAGCAGCCAAGAAAGGGTCATATCGCCCCAGCATTTT. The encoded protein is CASSQERVISPQHF.

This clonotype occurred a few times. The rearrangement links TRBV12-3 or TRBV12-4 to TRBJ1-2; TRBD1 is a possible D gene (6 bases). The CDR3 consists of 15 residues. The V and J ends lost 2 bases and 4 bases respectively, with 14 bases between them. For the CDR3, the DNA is TGTGCCAGCAGTTTAACAACACAGGGATCCTATGGCTACACCTTC. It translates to CASSLTTQGSYGYTF.

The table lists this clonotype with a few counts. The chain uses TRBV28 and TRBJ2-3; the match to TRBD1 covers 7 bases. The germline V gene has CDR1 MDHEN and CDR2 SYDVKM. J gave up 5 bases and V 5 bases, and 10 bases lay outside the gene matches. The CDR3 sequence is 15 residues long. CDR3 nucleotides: TGTGCCAGCAGTCCCGCCGGGACAGAGAGAGATACGCAGTATTTT. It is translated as CASSPAGTERDTQYF.

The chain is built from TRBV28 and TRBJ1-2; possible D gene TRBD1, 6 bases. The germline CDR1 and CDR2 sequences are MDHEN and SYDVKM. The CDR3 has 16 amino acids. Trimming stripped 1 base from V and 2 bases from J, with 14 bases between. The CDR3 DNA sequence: TGTGCCAGCAGTTTATCAGGGGCAAGGACCAACTATGGCTACACCTTC. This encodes CASSLSGARTNYGYTF.

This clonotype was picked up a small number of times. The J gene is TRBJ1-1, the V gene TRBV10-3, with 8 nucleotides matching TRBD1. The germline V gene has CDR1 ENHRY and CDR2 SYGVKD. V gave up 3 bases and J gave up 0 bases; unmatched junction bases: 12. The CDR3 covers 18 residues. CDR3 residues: CAISDRTGGSGMNTEAFF. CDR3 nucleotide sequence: TGTGCCATCAGTGACCGAACAGGGGGGAGTGGCATGAACACTGAAGCTTTCTTT.

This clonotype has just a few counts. The CDR3 sequence is CASSQVGGQANYGYTF. CDR3 DNA sequence: TGCGCCAGCAGCCAAGTCGGGGGTCAAGCTAACTATGGCTACACCTTC. The genes are TRBV4-1 and TRBJ1-2; a possible D gene is TRBD1 (5 bases). The CDR3 contains 16 residues. The germline V gene encodes CDR1 MGHRA and CDR2 YSYEKL. V was trimmed by 1 base and J by 0 bases, leaving 12 bases between them.